This paragraph covers one T cell receptor (beta chain) sequence. Trimming stripped 0 bases from V and 6 bases from J, with 15 bases between. This CDR3 is 15 amino acids long. CDR1 is SGHNT and CDR2 is YYREEE in the germline V gene (reference sequence). Repertoires were generated with immunoSEQ multiplex PCR, while TCRdb's copy carries only in-frame clones and drops some. The sample consists of 200,000 to 250,000 clones, 86% of them appearing once. These data originate in a study of blood T cell repertoires in COVID-19. The TCR comes from a woman in her 50s with COVID-19, enrolled during active disease. Material: peripheral blood. The rearrangement links TRBV5-4 to TRBJ1-2; the D gene is possibly TRBD1 (6 bases). This CDR3 reads CASSLDRGARDGYTF. CDR3 in DNA: TGTGCCAGCAGCTTGGATCGGGGGGCGCGGGATGGCTACACCTTC.